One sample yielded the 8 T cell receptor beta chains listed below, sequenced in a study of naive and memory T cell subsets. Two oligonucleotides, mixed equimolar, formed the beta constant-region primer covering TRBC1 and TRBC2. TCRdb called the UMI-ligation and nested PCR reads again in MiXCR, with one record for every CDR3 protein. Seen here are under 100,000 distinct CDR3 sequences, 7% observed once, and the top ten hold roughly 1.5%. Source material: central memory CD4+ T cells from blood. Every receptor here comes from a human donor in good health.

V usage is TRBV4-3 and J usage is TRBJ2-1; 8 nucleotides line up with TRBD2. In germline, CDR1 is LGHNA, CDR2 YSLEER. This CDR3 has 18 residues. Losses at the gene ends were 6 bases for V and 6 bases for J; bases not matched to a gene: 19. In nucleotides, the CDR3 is TGCGCCAGCAGGCCAAGTCTCAGCGGGAGATCGTACTCCAATGAGCAGTTCTTC. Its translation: CASRPSLSGRSYSNEQFF.

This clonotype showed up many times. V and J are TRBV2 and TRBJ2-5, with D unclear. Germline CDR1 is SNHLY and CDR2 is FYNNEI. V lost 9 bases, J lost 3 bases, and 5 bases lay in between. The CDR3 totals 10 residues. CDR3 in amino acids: CASKEETQYF. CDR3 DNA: TGTGCCAGTAAGGAAGAGACCCAGTACTTC.

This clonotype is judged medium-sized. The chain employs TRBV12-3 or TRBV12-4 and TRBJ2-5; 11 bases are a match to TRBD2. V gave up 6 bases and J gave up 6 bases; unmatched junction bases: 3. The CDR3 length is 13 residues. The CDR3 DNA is TGTGCCAGCAGCCTAGCGGGGGGCCAGACCCAGTACTTC. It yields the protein CASSLAGGQTQYF.

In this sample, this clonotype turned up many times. The CDR3: CASSSLPTGYGYTF. For the CDR3, the DNA is TGTGCCAGCAGCTCCCTTCCGACGGGCTATGGCTACACCTTC. The chain carries TRBV5-5 and TRBJ1-2; D gene uncertain. Deletions cut 3 bases from V and 4 bases from J, with 13 bases between. The CDR3 is made up of 14 amino acids. Germline V lookup: CDR1 SGHKS, CDR2 YYEKEE (reference sequence).

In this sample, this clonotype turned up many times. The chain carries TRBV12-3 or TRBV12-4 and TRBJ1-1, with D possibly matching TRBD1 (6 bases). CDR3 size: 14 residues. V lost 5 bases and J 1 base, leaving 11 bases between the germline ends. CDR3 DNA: TGTGCCAGCAGTCCGGGACACCCGAACACTGAAGCTTTCTTT. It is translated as CASSPGHPNTEAFF.

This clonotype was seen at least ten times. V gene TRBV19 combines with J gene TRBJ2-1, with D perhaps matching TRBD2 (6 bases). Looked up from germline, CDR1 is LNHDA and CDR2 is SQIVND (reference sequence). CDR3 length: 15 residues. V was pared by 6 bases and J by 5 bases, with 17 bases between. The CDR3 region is CASSLPGLTNNEQFF. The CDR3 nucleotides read TGTGCCAGTAGCCTTCCGGGACTCACTAACAATGAGCAGTTCTTC.

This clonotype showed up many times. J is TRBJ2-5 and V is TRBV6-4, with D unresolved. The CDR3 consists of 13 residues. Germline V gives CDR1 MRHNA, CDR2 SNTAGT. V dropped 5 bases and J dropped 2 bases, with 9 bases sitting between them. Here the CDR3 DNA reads TGTGCCAGCAGTAGATCACCTCAAGAGACCCAGTACTTC. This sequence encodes CASSRSPQETQYF.

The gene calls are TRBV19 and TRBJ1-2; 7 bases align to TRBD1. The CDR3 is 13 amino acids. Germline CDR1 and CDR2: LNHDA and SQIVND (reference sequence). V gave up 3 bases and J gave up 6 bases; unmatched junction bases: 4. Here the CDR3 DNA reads TGTGCCAGTAGTATCGTCAGGGGGGATGGCTACACCTTC. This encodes CASSIVRGDGYTF.